This record concerns one TCR beta chain sequence. The antigen remains undetermined. Germline V gives CDR1 LGHNA, CDR2 YSLEER. CDR3 length: 17 residues. Trimming stripped 2 bases from V and 2 bases from J, with 17 bases between. The data originate from a study of shared clonotypes between healthy human individuals. Notes on the study in general: Memory subsets generally showed smaller estimated richness than naive subsets did.

TCRdb keeps only in-frame clones here, not all; method: immunoSEQ multiplex PCR. The sample carries about 2,500,000 clones, around 90% recorded once. Sample: naive CD4+ T cells sorted from blood. Subset reported: CD45RA+ positively selected. The V gene is TRBV4-3, the J gene TRBJ2-3, with a tentative D call TRBD2 (5 bases). This clonotype was obtained from a man between 18 and 35 years old in good health. CDR3 sequence: CASSQSLSAGNTDTQYF. The CDR3 nucleotides are TGCGCCAGCAGCCAATCTCTTAGCGCGGGCAACACAGATACGCAGTATTTT.